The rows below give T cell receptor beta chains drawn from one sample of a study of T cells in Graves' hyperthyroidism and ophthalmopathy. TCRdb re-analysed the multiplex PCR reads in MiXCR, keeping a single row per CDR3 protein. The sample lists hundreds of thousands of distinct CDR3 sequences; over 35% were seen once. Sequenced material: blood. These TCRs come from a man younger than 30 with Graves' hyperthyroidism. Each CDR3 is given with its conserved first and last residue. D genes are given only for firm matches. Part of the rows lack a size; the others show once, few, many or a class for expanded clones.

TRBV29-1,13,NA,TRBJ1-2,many,CSVYNGDSYGYTF,TGCAGCGTCTACAATGGGGATTCCTATGGCTACACCTTC
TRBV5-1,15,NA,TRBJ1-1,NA,CASSRIGQRNTEAFF,TGCGCCAGCAGCCGAATAGGACAGAGGAACACTGAAGCTTTCTTT
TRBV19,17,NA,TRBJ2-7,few,CASSMGGGRGKSYEQYF,TGTGCCAGTAGTATGGGAGGAGGGAGAGGGAAATCCTACGAGCAGTACTTC
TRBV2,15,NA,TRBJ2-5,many,CASKEGGGARETQYF,TGTGCCAGCAAGGAAGGCGGGGGCGCTCGGGAGACCCAGTACTTC
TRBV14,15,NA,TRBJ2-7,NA,CASSQDKRSSYEQYF,TGTGCCAGCAGCCAAGATAAGCGCTCCAGTTACGAGCAGTACTTC
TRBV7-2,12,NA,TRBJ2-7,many,CASGILTYEQYF,TGTGCCAGCGGCATCCTGACCTACGAGCAGTACTTC
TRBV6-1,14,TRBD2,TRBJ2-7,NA,CASSRGLAGQEQYF,TGTGCCAGCAGTCGGGGACTAGCGGGACAGGAGCAGTACTTC
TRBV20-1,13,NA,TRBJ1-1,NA,CSARGGIGTEAFF,TGCAGTGCTAGAGGGGGGATTGGGACTGAAGCTTTCTTT
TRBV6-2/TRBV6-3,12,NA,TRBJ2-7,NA,CATSGTNYEQYF,TGTGCCACCTCCGGGACGAACTACGAGCAGTACTTC
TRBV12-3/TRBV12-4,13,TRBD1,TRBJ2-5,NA,CASNLGGTETQYF,TGTGCCAGCAACCTAGGGGGCACTGAGACCCAGTACTTC